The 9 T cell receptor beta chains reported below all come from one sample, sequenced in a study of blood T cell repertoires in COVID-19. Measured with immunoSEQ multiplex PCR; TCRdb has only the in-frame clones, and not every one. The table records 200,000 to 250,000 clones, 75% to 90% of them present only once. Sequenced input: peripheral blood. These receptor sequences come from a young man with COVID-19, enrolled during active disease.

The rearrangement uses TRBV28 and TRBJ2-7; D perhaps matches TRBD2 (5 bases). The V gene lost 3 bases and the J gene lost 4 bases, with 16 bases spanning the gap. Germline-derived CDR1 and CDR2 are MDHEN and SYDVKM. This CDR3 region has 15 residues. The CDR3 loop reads CASSFVEVRWYEQYF. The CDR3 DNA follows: TGTGCCAGCAGTTTTGTGGAGGTTAGATGGTACGAGCAGTACTTC.

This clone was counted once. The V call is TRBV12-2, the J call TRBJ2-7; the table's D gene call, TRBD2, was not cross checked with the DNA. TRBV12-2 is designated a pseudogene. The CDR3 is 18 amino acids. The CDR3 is CASRLFRRIVRQNYEQYF. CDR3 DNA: TGTGCAAGTCGCTTATTCCGGAGGATAGTAAGGCAAAACTACGAGCAGTACTTC.

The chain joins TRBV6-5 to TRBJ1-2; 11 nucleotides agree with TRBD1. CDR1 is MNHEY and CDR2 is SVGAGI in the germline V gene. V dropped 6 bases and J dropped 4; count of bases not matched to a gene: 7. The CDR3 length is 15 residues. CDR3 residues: CASRYGTGGGYGYTF. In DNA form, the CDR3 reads TGTGCCAGCAGATACGGGACAGGGGGTGGCTATGGCTACACCTTC.

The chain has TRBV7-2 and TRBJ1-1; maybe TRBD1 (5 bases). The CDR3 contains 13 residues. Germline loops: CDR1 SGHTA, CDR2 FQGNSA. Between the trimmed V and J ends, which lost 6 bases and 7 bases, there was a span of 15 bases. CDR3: CASRPGRTIEAFF. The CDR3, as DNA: TGTGCCAGCAGGCCAGGGAGGACAATTGAAGCTTTCTTT.

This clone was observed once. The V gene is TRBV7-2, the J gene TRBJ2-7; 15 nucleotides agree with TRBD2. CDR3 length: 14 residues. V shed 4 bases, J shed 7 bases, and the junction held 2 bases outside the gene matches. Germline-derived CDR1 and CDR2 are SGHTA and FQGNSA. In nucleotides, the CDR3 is TGTGCCAGCAGCTGGACTAGCGGGGGGGGTGAGCAGTACTTC. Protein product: CASSWTSGGGEQYF.

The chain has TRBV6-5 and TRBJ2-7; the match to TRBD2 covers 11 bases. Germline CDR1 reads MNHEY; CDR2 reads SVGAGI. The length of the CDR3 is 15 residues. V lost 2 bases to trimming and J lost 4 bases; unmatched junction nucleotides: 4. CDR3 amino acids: CASSYRGLAVYEQYF. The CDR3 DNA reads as TGTGCCAGCAGTTACAGGGGACTAGCGGTTTACGAGCAGTACTTC.

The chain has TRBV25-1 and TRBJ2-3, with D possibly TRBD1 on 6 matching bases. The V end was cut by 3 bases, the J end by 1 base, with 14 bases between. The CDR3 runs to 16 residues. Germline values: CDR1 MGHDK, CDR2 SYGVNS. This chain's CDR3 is CASSDLQGLGTDTQYF. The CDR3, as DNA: TGTGCCAGCAGTGACTTACAGGGTTTGGGCACAGATACGCAGTATTTT.

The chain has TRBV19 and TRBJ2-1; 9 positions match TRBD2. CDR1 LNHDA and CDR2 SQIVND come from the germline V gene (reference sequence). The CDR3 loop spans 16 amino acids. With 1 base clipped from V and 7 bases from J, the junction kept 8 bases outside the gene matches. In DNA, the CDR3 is TGTGCCAGTAGTATAGGCGGGAGGGCCCTGGGGAATGAGCAGTTCTTC. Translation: CASSIGGRALGNEQFF.

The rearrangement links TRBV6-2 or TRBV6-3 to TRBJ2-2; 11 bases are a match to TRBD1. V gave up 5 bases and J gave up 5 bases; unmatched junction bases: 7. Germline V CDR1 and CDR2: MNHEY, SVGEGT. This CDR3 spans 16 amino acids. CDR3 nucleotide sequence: TGTGCCAGCAGTCCCTGGACAGGGGGCAGAACCGGGGAGCTGTTTTTT. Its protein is CASSPWTGGRTGELFF.